Sequencing of this T cell receptor (beta chain) was carried out in a study of control samples from healthy donors and cancer patients. CDR1 is DFQATT, CDR2 SNEGSKA, per germline (reference sequence). V dropped 5 bases and J dropped 6 bases, with 8 bases sitting between them. This CDR3 contains 11 residues. The data were produced by immunoSEQ multiplex PCR, yet TCRdb's version contains in-frame clones alone and is incomplete. Among 120,000 or so clones listed, about 87% were seen once. The sequenced sample consisted of blood. This clonotype originated in a man in his 60s in good health. The rearrangement joins TRBV20-1 to TRBJ1-5; D is undetermined. CDR3 region: CSAVGSQPQHF. The CDR3 DNA reads as TGCAGTGCTGTGGGGAGTCAGCCCCAGCATTTT.